The clone carrying this T cell receptor beta chain appeared a few times. Its target is not known. As to treatment: roughly 19 received Ad26.COV2.S at low or high dose, single or two shots; about 5 received placebo; per-sample allocation not given. Following the first vaccine or placebo injection, samples were taken on day 63. Generated by immunoSEQ multiplex PCR, the TCRdb table keeps only in-frame clones and is missing some. Of 300,000 to 400,000 clones in the sample, more than 75% are singletons; the top ten hold around 3.6%. This record comes from a study of Ad26.COV2.S vaccination and SARS-CoV-2 variants. Study information: In the COV1001 trial, the donor was in the Ad26.COV2.S arm. Doses of Ad26.COV2.S were injected into muscle once or twice, 56 days apart. Study-level points and caveats: In vaccinated individuals, spike-specific CD8+ and CD4+ T cell responses reportedly displayed substantial breadth.

This CDR3 has 14 residues. CDR1 SGHKS and CDR2 YYEKEE come from the germline V gene (reference sequence). Trimming shortened V by 3 bases and J by 5 bases, and 14 bases separated the two germline ends. The sequence came from a person aged 18 to 59 who received the Ad26.COV2.S COVID-19 vaccine or a placebo. Sequencing used peripheral blood, obtained in a trial of Ad26.COV2.S vaccine versus placebo. The chain couples TRBV5-5 to TRBJ2-5; a possible D gene is TRBD2 (6 bases). The CDR3 region has the DNA TGTGCCAGCAGCTCGCCCGGGACTGGGGAGACCCAGTACTTC. The encoded protein is CASSSPGTGETQYF.